This TCR beta chain was recovered during a study of T-cell reconstitution after alpha-beta-depleted transplantation in children. Findings of the study overall: Most T-cell counts and diversity one year after the transplant came from T cells that were newly produced.

CDR1 and CDR2 from the germline V gene are MNHNS and SASEGT. V was clipped by 8 bases and J by 10 bases; unmatched bases: 14. The CDR3 is 14 residues long. This clonotype was recorded at least ten times. The antigen is unknown. Molecular barcoding with unique molecular identifiers was used for the TCRbeta library. TCRdb re-analysed the PCR reads in MiXCR, keeping a single row per CDR3 protein. The data contain roughly 100,000 distinct CDR3 sequences, about 5.6% of them singletons. This clonotype originated in a female patient between 2 and 15 years old who had a stem cell transplant for Fanconi anemia, so the T cells may come from the graft donor. This rearrangement joins TRBV6-1 to TRBJ2-1; 7 bases agree with TRBD2. The source material was PBMCs, mostly from graft donor cells, sampled 60 days after TCRalphabeta/CD19-depleted stem cell transplant. CDR3 protein: CASYRDYPLGEQFF. The CDR3 DNA reads as TGTGCCAGCTACCGGGACTACCCCCTGGGAGAGCAGTTCTTC.